This is a list of T cell receptor beta chains from one sample in a study of beta chain features in type 1 diabetes. The method was immunoSEQ multiplex PCR; TCRdb's version includes in-frame clones alone and lacks a portion of them. The sample lists over 200,000 clones, roughly 11% seen once, with around 0.017% in the top ten. The sample comprised naive CD4+ T cells from blood. The receptor set was obtained from a man younger than 45 with type 1 diabetes. CDR3s include the opening cysteine and the closing phenylalanine or tryptophan. Only some rows state a clone size, as once, few, many or a class for expanded clones.

>TRBV11-2|TRBJ1-2|once
CASSLSAGTNYGYTF
>TRBV5-4|TRBJ2-7|.
CASSLSMASGSYEQYF
>TRBV5-4|TRBJ2-7|.
CASSLDQGALSYEQYF
>TRBV6-5|TRBJ2-7|few
CASRKGVPYEQYF
>TRBV4-1|TRBJ1-4|.
CASSQDGSGENEKLFF
>TRBV2|TRBJ1-1|once
CASRGLKEAFF
>TRBV9|TRBJ2-4|few
CASSASPVFSENIQYF
>TRBV19|TRBJ1-5|.
CASRDRDREYQPQHF
>TRBV18|TRBJ2-7|.
CASSPTGLDTRQYF
>TRBV4-1|TRBJ2-6|few
CASSQVGGPGANVLTF
>TRBV5-1|TRBJ2-1|.
CASSLRDSSYNEQFF
>TRBV25-1|TRBJ2-1|.
CASSEYFGDNEQFF
>TRBV28|TRBJ2-1|few
CASSMGQGGNEQFF
>TRBV27|TRBJ2-7|.
CASSLDTSESSYEQYF
>TRBV7-2|TRBJ2-2|few
CASSAMGAGELFF
>TRBV5-1|TRBJ2-4|few
CASSFGTSGDIQYF
>TRBV9|TRBJ2-2|.
CASSIGGYTGELFF
>TRBV19|TRBJ2-7|few
CASLSRDRGTQYF
>TRBV5-1|TRBJ2-3|few
CASSGAGATDTQYF
>TRBV19|TRBJ1-5|.
CASSGGPSRPQHF
>TRBV9|TRBJ2-2|few
CASSPRGGATGELFF
>TRBV7-9|TRBJ1-4|.
CASSFPAGQLNEKLFF
>TRBV5-4|TRBJ2-3|.
CASSLASTDTQYF
>TRBV9|TRBJ1-1|.
CASSETGTSITEAFF
>TRBV9|TRBJ1-3|few
CASSESVSGNTIYF
>TRBV30|TRBJ2-1|.
CAWSRQVGRDLFTYNEQFF
>TRBV18|TRBJ1-1|.
CASSSGTGNTEAFF
>TRBV5-4|TRBJ2-1|few
CASSSPISGNNEQFF
>TRBV23-1|TRBJ2-7|.
CASSQWGRGTEQYF
>TRBV18|TRBJ2-1|few
CASSPRLADNEQFF
>TRBV2|TRBJ2-7|few
CASRGDSPYEQYF
>TRBV18|TRBJ2-3|few
CASSPTSGGGDTQYF
>TRBV2|TRBJ2-2|few
CASTAVPGTGELFF
>TRBV6-6|TRBJ2-3|few
CASAPLGRTSTDTQYF
>TRBV4-3|TRBJ2-7|.
CASSQEGSSGFYEQYF
>TRBV5-1|TRBJ2-3|few
CASGTGEITDTQYF
>TRBV4-1|TRBJ2-5|.
CASSQDNRGSETQYF
>TRBV4-1|TRBJ2-1|.
CASSLSGVISNEQFF
>TRBV6-1|TRBJ2-6|.
CASEKGFGANVLTF
>TRBV2|TRBJ2-1|few
CASETTGGGNEQFF
>TRBV4-1|TRBJ2-5|few
CASSQELAGYETQYF